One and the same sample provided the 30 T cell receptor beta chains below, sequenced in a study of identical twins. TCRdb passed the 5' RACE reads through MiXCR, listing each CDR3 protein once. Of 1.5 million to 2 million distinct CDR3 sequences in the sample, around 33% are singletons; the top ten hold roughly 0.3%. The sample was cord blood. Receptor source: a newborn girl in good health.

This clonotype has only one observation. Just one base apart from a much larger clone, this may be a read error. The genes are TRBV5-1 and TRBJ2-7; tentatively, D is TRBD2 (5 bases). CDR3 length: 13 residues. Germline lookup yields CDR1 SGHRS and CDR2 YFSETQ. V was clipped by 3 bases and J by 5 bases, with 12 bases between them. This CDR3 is CASSWRRRDEQYF. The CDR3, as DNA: TGCGCCAGCAGCTGGCGGCGGCGGGACGAGCAGTACTTC.

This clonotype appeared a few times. CDR3 sequence: CASSGRDRLNKQFF. The CDR3 region has the DNA TGCGCCAGCAGCGGAAGGGACCGACTCAACAAGCAGTTCTTC. The chain is built from TRBV5-1 and TRBJ2-1; D may correspond to TRBD1 or TRBD2 (5 bases each). V dropped 4 bases and J dropped 11 bases, with 19 bases sitting between them. This CDR3 has 14 amino acids. Germline values: CDR1 SGHRS, CDR2 YFSETQ.

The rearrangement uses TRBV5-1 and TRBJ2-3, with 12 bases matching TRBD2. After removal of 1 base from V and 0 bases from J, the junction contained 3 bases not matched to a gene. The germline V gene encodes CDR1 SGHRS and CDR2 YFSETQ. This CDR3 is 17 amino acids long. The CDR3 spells CASSLQGTSGSTDTQYF. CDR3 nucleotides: TGCGCCAGCAGCTTGCAGGGGACTAGCGGGAGCACAGATACGCAGTATTTT. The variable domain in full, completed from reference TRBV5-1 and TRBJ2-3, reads KAGVTQTPRYLIKTRGQQVTLSCSPISGHRSVSWYQQTPGQGLQFLFEYFSETQRNKGNFPGRFSGRQFSNSRSEMNVSTLELGDSALYLCASSLQGTSGSTDTQYFGPGTRLTVL.

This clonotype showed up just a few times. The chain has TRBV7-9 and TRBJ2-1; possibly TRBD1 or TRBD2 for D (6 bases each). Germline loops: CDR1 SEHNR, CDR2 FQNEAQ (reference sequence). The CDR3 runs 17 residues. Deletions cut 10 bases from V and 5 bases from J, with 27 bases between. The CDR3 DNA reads TGTGCCACCGAGCTTAGAGGAGGGGGGAATGAAAACAATGAGCAGTTCTTC. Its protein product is CATELRGGGNENNEQFF.

Here the CDR3 reads CSVRAGKAYNSPLHF. The CDR3 DNA is TGCAGTGTTCGGGCGGGAAAGGCCTATAATTCACCCCTCCACTTT. The chain links TRBV20-1 to TRBJ1-6; D unclear. CDR1 DFQATT and CDR2 SNEGSKA come from the germline V gene (reference sequence). The CDR3 length is 15 residues. Trimming removed 7 bases from V and 2 bases from J, with 15 bases in between.

Here the CDR3 reads CAWDRDRQPQHF. The CDR3 DNA is TGTGCCTGGGACAGGGATCGACAGCCCCAGCATTTT. This sequence joins TRBV30 and TRBJ1-5; 7 bases are shared with TRBD1. The CDR3 is made up of 12 amino acids. CDR1 and CDR2 from the germline V gene are GTSNPN and SVGIG (reference sequence). V was clipped by 5 bases and J by 7 bases; unmatched bases: 5.

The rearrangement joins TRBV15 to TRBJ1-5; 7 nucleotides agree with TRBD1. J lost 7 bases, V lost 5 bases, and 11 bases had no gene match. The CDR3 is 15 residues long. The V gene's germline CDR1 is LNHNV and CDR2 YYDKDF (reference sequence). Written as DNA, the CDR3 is TGTGCCACCAGCCAGAGGAGAGACAGGGACCAGCCCCAGCATTTT. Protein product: CATSQRRDRDQPQHF.

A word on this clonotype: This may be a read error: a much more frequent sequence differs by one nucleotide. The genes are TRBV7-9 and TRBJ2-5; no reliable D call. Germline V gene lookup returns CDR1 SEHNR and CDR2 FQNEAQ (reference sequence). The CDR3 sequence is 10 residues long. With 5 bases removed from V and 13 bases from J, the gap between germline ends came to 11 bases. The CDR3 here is CASSAGVLYF. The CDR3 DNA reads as TGTGCCAGCAGCGCTGGCGTACTGTACTTC.

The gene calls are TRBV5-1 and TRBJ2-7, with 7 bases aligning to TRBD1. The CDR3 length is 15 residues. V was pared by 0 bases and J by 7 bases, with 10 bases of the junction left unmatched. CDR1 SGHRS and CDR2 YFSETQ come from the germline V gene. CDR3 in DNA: TGCGCCAGCAGCTTGGGACAGGGTACAGGGAATGAGCAGTACTTC. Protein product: CASSLGQGTGNEQYF.

CDR3 bases: TGTGCCAGCAGCTTAGGTTCGGGGACTACCCCTCGCGAGCAGTACTTC. Encoded protein: CASSLGSGTTPREQYF. V is TRBV7-8 and J is TRBJ2-7; TRBD2 agrees at 7 bases. This CDR3 comprises 16 residues. V lost 1 base and J lost 6; bases outside the gene matches: 12. Germline V CDR1 and CDR2: SGHVS, FQNEAQ. The full variable domain, with the rest looked up from reference TRBV7-8 and TRBJ2-7, is GAGVSQSPRYKVAKRGQDVALRCDPISGHVSLFWYQQALGQGPEFLTYFQNEAQLDKSGLPSDRFFAERPEGSVSTLKIQRTQQEDSAVYLCASSLGSGTTPREQYFGPGTRLTVT.

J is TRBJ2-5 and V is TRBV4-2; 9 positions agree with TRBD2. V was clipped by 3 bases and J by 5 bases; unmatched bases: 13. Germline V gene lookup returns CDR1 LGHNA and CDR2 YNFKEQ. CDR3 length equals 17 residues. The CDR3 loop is CASSHGGYSGRGETQYF. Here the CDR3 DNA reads TGTGCCAGCAGCCATGGCGGTTATAGCGGGAGAGGTGAGACCCAGTACTTC.

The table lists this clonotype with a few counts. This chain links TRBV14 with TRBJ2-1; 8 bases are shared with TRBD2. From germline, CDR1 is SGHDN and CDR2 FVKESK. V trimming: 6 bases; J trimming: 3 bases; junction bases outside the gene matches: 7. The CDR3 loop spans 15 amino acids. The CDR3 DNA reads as TGTGCCAGCAGTCTCTCGGGGGGGAACTACAATGAGCAGTTCTTC. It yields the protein CASSLSGGNYNEQFF.

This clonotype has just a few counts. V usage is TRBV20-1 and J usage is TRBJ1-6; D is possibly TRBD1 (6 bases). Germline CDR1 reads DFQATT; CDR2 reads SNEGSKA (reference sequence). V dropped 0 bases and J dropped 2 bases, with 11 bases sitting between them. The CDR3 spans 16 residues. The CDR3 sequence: CSARDRAGAYNSPLHF. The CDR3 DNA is TGCAGTGCTAGAGATCGAGCAGGGGCCTATAATTCACCCCTCCACTTT.

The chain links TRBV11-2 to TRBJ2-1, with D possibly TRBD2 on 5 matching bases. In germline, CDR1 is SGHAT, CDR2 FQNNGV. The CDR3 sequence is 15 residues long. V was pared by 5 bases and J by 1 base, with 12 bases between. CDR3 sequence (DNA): TGTGCCAGCAGCCCCTCAGCGGCATCCTACAATGAGCAGTTCTTC. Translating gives CASSPSAASYNEQFF.

The CDR3 protein is CASRLATGTSGTCPFYERYF. The CDR3, as DNA: TGTGCAAGTCGCTTAGCGACCGGGACTAGCGGGACGTGTCCCTTCTACGAGCGGTACTTC. The V and J genes are TRBV12-2 and TRBJ2-7; TRBD2, the table's D call, was not compared with the DNA. TRBV12-2 is a documented pseudogene. The CDR3 spans 20 residues.

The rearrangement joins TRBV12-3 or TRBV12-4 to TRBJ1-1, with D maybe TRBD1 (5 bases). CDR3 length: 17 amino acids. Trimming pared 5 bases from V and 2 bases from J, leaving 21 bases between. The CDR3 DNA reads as TGTGCCAGCAGTGGGGGGTGGGGGACGGCTCTTAACACTGAAGCTTTCTTT. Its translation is CASSGGWGTALNTEAFF.

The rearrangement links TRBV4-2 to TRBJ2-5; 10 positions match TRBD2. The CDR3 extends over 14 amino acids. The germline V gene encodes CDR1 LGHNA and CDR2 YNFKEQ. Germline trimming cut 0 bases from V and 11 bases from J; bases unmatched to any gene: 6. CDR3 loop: CASSQEGSGRIQYF. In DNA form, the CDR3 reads TGTGCCAGCAGCCAAGAGGGTAGCGGGAGGATACAGTACTTC.

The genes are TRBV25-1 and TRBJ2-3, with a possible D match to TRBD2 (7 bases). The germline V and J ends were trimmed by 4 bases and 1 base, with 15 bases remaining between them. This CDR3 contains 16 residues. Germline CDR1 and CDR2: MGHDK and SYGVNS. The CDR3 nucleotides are TGTGCCAGCAGTGGCTTTGGAGGGGGGGGCACAGATACGCAGTATTTT. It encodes CASSGFGGGGTDTQYF.

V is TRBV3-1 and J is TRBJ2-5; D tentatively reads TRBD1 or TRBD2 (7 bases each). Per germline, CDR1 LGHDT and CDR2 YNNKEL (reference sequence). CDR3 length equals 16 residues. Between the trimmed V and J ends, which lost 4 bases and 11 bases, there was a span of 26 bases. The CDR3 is CASSPGGQITYNEQYF. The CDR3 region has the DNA TGTGCCAGCAGCCCGGGGGGACAGATTACCTACAATGAGCAGTACTTC.

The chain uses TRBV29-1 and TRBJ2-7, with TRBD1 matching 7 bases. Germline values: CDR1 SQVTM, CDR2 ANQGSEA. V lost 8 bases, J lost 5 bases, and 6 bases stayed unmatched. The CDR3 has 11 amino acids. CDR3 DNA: TGCAGCACTACGACAGGGAACGAGCAGTACTTC. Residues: CSTTTGNEQYF.

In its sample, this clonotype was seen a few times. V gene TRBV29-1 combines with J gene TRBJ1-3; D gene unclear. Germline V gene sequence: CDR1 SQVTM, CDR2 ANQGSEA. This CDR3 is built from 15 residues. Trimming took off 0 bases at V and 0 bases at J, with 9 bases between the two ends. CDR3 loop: CSVEDQRASGNTIYF. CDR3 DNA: TGCAGCGTTGAAGATCAAAGGGCCTCTGGAAACACCATATATTTT.

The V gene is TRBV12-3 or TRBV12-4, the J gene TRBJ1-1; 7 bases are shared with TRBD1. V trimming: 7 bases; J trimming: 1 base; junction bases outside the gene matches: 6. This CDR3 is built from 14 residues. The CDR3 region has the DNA TGTGCCAGCAACCTCAGACAGGGGAACACTGAAGCTTTCTTT. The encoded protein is CASNLRQGNTEAFF.

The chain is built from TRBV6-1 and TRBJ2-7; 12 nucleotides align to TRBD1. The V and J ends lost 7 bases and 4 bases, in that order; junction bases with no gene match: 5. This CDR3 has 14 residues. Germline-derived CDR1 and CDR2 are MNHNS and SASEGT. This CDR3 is CASIGTGGLYEQYF. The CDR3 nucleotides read TGTGCCAGCATCGGGACAGGGGGCCTTTACGAGCAGTACTTC.

CDR3 amino acids: CSVARESYEQYF. The CDR3 coding sequence is TGCAGCGTTGCCAGGGAGTCCTACGAGCAGTACTTC. V and J are TRBV29-1 and TRBJ2-7, with D perhaps given as TRBD1 or TRBD2 (5 bases each). V was cut by 4 bases and J by 1 base, with 8 bases left in between. The CDR3 runs 12 residues. Germline CDR1 and CDR2: SQVTM and ANQGSEA.

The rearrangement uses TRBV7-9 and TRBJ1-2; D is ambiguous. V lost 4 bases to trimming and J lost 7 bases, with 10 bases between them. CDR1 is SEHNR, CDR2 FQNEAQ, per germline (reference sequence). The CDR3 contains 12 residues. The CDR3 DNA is TGTGCCAGCAGCTCTAACATGGGTGGCTACACCTTC. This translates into CASSSNMGGYTF.

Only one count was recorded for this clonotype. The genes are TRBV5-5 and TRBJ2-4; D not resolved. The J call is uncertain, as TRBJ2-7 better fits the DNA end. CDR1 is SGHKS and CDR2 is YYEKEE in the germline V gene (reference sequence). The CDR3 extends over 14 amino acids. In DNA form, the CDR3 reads TGTGCCAGCAGCTTGGCCGCCAGCGAGAACGAGCAGTACTTC. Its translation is CASSLAASENEQYF.

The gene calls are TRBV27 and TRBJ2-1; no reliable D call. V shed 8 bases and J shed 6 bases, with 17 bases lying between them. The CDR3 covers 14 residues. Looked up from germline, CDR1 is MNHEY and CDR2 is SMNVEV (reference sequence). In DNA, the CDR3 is TGTGCCAGCTCAAGACTGACAAAAGCCAATGAGCAGTTCTTC. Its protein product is CASSRLTKANEQFF.

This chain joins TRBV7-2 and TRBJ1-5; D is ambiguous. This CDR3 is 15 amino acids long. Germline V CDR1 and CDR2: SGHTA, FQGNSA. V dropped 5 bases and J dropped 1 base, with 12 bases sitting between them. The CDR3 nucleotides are TGTGCCAGCAGCATCAGGACCGCGAGCAATCAGCCCCAGCATTTT. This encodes CASSIRTASNQPQHF.

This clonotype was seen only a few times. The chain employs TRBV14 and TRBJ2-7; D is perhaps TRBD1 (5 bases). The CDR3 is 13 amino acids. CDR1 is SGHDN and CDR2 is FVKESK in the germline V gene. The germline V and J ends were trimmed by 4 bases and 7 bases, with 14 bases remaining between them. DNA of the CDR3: TGTGCCAGCAGCCTCTATCACAGGTTTGAGCAGTACTTC. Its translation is CASSLYHRFEQYF.

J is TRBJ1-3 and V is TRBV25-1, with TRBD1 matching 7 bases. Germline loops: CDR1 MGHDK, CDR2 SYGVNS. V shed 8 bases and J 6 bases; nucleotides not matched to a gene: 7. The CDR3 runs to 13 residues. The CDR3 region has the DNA TGTGCCAGCTCATGGACAGGCGCAAACACCATATATTTT. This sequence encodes CASSWTGANTIYF. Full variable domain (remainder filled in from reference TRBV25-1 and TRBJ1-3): EADIYQTPRYLVIGTGKKITLECSQTMGHDKMYWYQQDPGMELHLIHYSYGVNSTEKGDLSSESTVSRIRTEHFPLTLESARPSHTSQYLCASSWTGANTIYFGEGSWLTVV.